This T cell receptor beta chain emerged from a study of T cells expressing NK-cell markers. Study overall: From sorted CD3+CD56+NKG2C+, CD3+CD56+NKG2C- and CD3+CD56-NKG2C+ T cells came the TCR beta repertoires. Seven of the eight sequenced donors were HCMV-seropositive; one was seronegative.

Notes on the study in general: Also leading the CD3+CD56-NKG2C+ fraction in a handful of donors were these clonotypes.

UMIs accompanied the 5'RACE template switching by which TCR beta cDNA was made. Each CDR3 protein gets one entry in TCRdb, which reprocessed the 5' RACE reads and gives no DNA. Seen in this sample are about 550,000 distinct CDR3 sequences; the ten most common clones hold under 4.5%. Concerning this clonotype: Its target is unknown.

The CDR3 is made up of 13 amino acids. Per the germline V gene, CDR1 is SGHRS and CDR2 is YFSETQ. The sample comprised blood T cells: a sorted CD56 or NKG2C T cell subset, CD4+ or CD8+ T cells, or bulk PBMC T cells (not recorded which). The TCR originated in a young man in good health. This chain links TRBV5-1 with TRBJ2-1. CDR3 sequence reads: CASSYQGPNEQFF.